One sample yielded the 18 T cell receptor beta chains listed below, sequenced in a study of blood T cell repertoires in COVID-19. Sequencing used immunoSEQ multiplex PCR; TCRdb keeps in-frame clones, though not all of them. The sample contains over 250,000 clones, around 86% of which appear only once. The sequencing sample was made of peripheral blood. Receptors originate from a woman between 35 and 50 years old who had recovered from COVID-19.

The chain has TRBV28 and TRBJ2-7; 8 positions match TRBD1. With V trimmed by 4 bases and J by 1 base, 6 bases remained unmatched. The CDR3 totals 15 residues. In germline, CDR1 is MDHEN, CDR2 SYDVKM. The CDR3 sequence: CASSSPGQESYEQYF. For the CDR3, the DNA is TGTGCCAGCAGTTCACCGGGACAGGAGTCCTACGAGCAGTACTTC.

This clone has only one observation. This CDR3 is CASSPPETSGFSYEQYF. The CDR3 nucleotides read TGTGCCAGCAGCCCACCCGAGACTAGCGGGTTTTCCTACGAGCAGTACTTC. This sequence joins TRBV27 and TRBJ2-7; 10 bases are shared with TRBD2. Losses at the gene ends were 6 bases for V and 1 base for J; bases not matched to a gene: 12. The CDR3 totals 17 residues. Germline V gives CDR1 MNHEY, CDR2 SMNVEV (reference sequence).

V is TRBV9 and J is TRBJ2-2; possibly TRBD1 for D (7 bases). The germline V and J ends were trimmed by 4 bases and 7 bases, with 23 bases remaining between them. This CDR3 spans 17 amino acids. The V gene's germline CDR1 is SGDLS and CDR2 YYNGEE. CDR3 region: CASSPSSRGRRGGELFF. Here the CDR3 DNA reads TGTGCCAGCAGCCCCTCGTCGAGGGGGCGGAGGGGCGGGGAGCTGTTTTTT.

The CDR3 DNA is TGTGCCAGCAGCTCCCGGGGAAGCTCCTACAATGAGCAGTTCTTC. This encodes CASSSRGSSYNEQFF. V gene TRBV11-3 combines with J gene TRBJ2-1; the D gene is possibly TRBD2 (5 bases). The V end lost 4 bases, the J end lost 0 bases, and 10 bases lay between the germline ends. Germline assignment: CDR1 SGHNT and CDR2 YENEEA. The CDR3 loop spans 15 amino acids.

The chain uses TRBV30 and TRBJ2-7, with TRBD1 matching over 7 bases. CDR1 GTSNPN and CDR2 SVGIG come from the germline V gene (reference sequence). Unmatched junction bases numbered 10, after V lost 2 bases and J lost 0 bases. There are 16 residues in the CDR3. DNA of the CDR3: TGTGCCTGGAGTCGTACCCCGGGACAGAACTCCTACGAGCAGTACTTC. As protein: CAWSRTPGQNSYEQYF.

The chain joins TRBV5-1 to TRBJ1-1, with D possibly being TRBD1 (5 bases). Trimming removed 2 bases at V and 2 bases at J, with 7 bases between. Germline values: CDR1 SGHRS, CDR2 YFSETQ. The CDR3 loop spans 13 amino acids. This CDR3 is CASSFQGNTEAFF. CDR3 bases: TGCGCCAGCAGCTTCCAGGGTAACACTGAAGCTTTCTTT.

The genes are TRBV25-1 and TRBJ2-1; 12 nucleotides align to TRBD2. The CDR3 is made up of 17 amino acids. The germline V gene has CDR1 MGHDK and CDR2 SYGVNS. The V gene end was trimmed by 7 bases and the J gene end by 0 bases; junction bases not matched to a gene: 7. This chain's CDR3 is CASTLAGGIGSYNEQFF. CDR3 nucleotide sequence: TGTGCCAGCACTCTAGCGGGGGGGATTGGCTCCTACAATGAGCAGTTCTTC. The full variable domain, completed using reference TRBV25-1 and TRBJ2-1, is EADIYQTPRYLVIGTGKKITLECSQTMGHDKMYWYQQDPGMELHLIHYSYGVNSTEKGDLSSESTVSRIRTEHFPLTLESARPSHTSQYLCASTLAGGIGSYNEQFFGPGTRLTVL.

The chain couples TRBV5-4 to TRBJ1-1; TRBD1 matches 9 bases. Germline-derived CDR1 and CDR2 are SGHNT and YYREEE (reference sequence). The CDR3 totals 15 residues. The ends lost 2 bases at V and 5 bases at J; junction bases unmatched: 7. DNA of the CDR3: TGTGCCAGCAGCTTTGGACAGGGGATGTGGACTGAAGCTTTCTTT. It translates to CASSFGQGMWTEAFF. The whole variable domain, remainder taken from reference TRBV5-4 and TRBJ1-1, is ETGVTQSPTHLIKTRGQQVTLRCSSQSGHNTVSWYQQALGQGPQFIFQYYREEENGRGNFPPRFSGLQFPNYSSELNVNALELDDSALYLCASSFGQGMWTEAFFGQGTRLTVV.

The rearrangement joins TRBV12-5 to TRBJ1-2; D ambiguous. The CDR3 consists of 13 residues. Trimming left V 3 bases short and J 7 bases short, with 12 bases between. The germline V gene has CDR1 LGHNT and CDR2 FRNRAP. CDR3 region: CASGLPGVFGYTF. CDR3 nucleotide sequence: TGTGCTAGTGGTTTACCCGGGGTATTTGGCTACACCTTC.

This clone was observed a handful of times. The V call is TRBV4-3, the J call TRBJ1-2, with D hard to call. From germline, CDR1 is LGHNA and CDR2 YSLEER. The length of the CDR3 is 14 residues. Deletions cut 1 base from V and 5 bases from J, with 11 bases between. CDR3 in amino acids: CASSQVNSRYGYTF. CDR3 nucleotide sequence: TGCGCCAGCAGCCAAGTCAACTCTAGGTATGGCTACACCTTC.

The chain joins TRBV12-3 or TRBV12-4 to TRBJ2-5, with D possibly being TRBD1 (6 bases). V lost 7 bases, J lost 4 bases, and 13 bases lay in between. This CDR3 is 13 amino acids long. CDR3 bases: TGTGCCAGCACGTCCAGGGGCGCAGAGACCCAGTACTTC. Its protein is CASTSRGAETQYF.

This chain joins TRBV5-6 and TRBJ2-3; D perhaps matches TRBD1 (5 bases). The ends were cut back, 4 bases at V and 1 base at J, with 10 bases in the middle. The CDR3 is made up of 14 amino acids. Germline CDR1 SGHDT, CDR2 YYEEEE. CDR3 nucleotides: TGTGCCAGCAGCATGACAGTCGGCACAGATACGCAGTATTTT. Its protein product is CASSMTVGTDTQYF.

V gene TRBV3-1 (or the pseudogene TRBV3-2) combines with J gene TRBJ2-2; D is unclear. CDR1 is LGHDT and CDR2 is YNNKEL in the germline V gene (reference sequence). V dropped 4 bases and J dropped 10 bases, with 13 bases sitting between them. This CDR3 spans 13 amino acids. As DNA, the CDR3 is TGTGCCAGCAGCCGACTGACCGGCACGGAGCTGTTTTTT. It codes for CASSRLTGTELFF.

The gene calls are TRBV6-5 and TRBJ2-7; a weak D match, TRBD2 (6 bases). CDR3 length: 13 residues. Trimming pared 7 bases from V and 10 bases from J, leaving 20 bases between. CDR1 is MNHEY and CDR2 is SVGAGI in the germline V gene. CDR3 sequence reads: CASNPTSSGPQYF. The CDR3 DNA follows: TGTGCCAGCAACCCGACGAGTAGCGGACCCCAGTACTTC.

V and J are TRBV7-9 and TRBJ1-1, with TRBD1 matching 9 bases. The germline gives CDR1 SEHNR, CDR2 FQNEAQ (reference sequence). V lost 5 bases and J lost 4; bases outside the gene matches: 8. This CDR3 spans 15 amino acids. Here the CDR3 DNA reads TGTGCCAGCAGCGCAACCGGGACAGGGTCCACTGAAGCTTTCTTT. This translates into CASSATGTGSTEAFF. Using reference TRBV7-9 and TRBJ1-1 for the parts outside the CDR3, the full variable domain is DTGVSQNPRHKITKRGQNVTFRCDPISEHNRLYWYRQTLGQGPEFLTYFQNEAQLEKSRLLSDRFSAERPKGSFSTLEIQRTEQGDSAMYLCASSATGTGSTEAFFGQGTRLTVV.

This clone was recorded once. The chain is built from TRBV2 and TRBJ2-7, with D possibly being TRBD2 (5 bases). This CDR3 has 14 residues. With 4 bases removed from V and 3 bases from J, the gap between germline ends came to 13 bases. CDR1 is SNHLY, CDR2 FYNNEI, per germline. CDR3 DNA: TGTGCCAGCAGTGTAGTAGCGCCTGGCTACGAGCAGTACTTC. The encoded protein is CASSVVAPGYEQYF.

The J gene is TRBJ2-1, the V gene TRBV7-2; D gene unclear. Germline lookup yields CDR1 SGHTA and CDR2 FQGNSA. Trimming removed 3 bases at V and 3 bases at J, with 6 bases between. The CDR3 spans 13 residues. The CDR3 here is CASSLRFYNEQFF. For the CDR3, the DNA is TGTGCCAGCAGCTTGCGGTTCTACAATGAGCAGTTCTTC.

The V call is TRBV5-5, the J call TRBJ2-5; 7 bases are a match to TRBD1. Germline CDR1 reads SGHKS; CDR2 reads YYEKEE (reference sequence). With 0 bases clipped from V and 5 bases from J, the junction kept 4 bases outside the gene matches. This CDR3 contains 14 residues. The CDR3 is CASSLAARGETQYF. The CDR3 DNA reads as TGTGCCAGCAGCTTGGCCGCCAGGGGGGAGACCCAGTACTTC. Filled out from reference TRBV5-5 and TRBJ2-5, the complete variable domain reads DAGVTQSPTHLIKTRGQQVTLRCSPISGHKSVSWYQQVLGQGPQFIFQYYEKEERGRGNFPDRFSARQFPNYSSELNVNALLLGDSALYLCASSLAARGETQYFGPGTRLLVL.